These 26 T cell receptor beta chains came from one sample sequenced in a study of shared clonotypes between healthy human individuals. The protocol was immunoSEQ multiplex PCR, while the TCRdb copy is restricted to in-frame clones and leaves out a portion. The sample has about 730,000 clones, about two thirds seen once. The sample taken for sequencing was memory CD4+ T cells sorted from blood. The subset here: CD45RA-negative fraction. Receptors originate from a woman younger than 45 in good health.

About this clone: In the same sample, other DNA sequences code for this CDR3. The chain recombines TRBV15 with TRBJ1-1; D is uncertain. Germline CDR1 reads LNHNV; CDR2 reads YYDKDF (reference sequence). This CDR3 spans 14 amino acids. Deletions cut 0 bases from V and 1 base from J, with 6 bases between. CDR3 amino acids: CATSREGPNTEAFF. CDR3 in DNA: TGTGCCACCAGCAGAGAAGGTCCGAACACTGAAGCTTTCTTT.

This chain connects TRBV19 to TRBJ2-5; maybe TRBD1 (7 bases). Germline values: CDR1 LNHDA, CDR2 SQIVND (reference sequence). With 7 bases removed from V and 4 bases from J, the gap between germline ends came to 16 bases. The CDR3 has 14 amino acids. This CDR3 is CASTRGAETETQYF. CDR3 nucleotides: TGTGCCAGTACCAGGGGGGCAGAGACAGAGACCCAGTACTTC.

Points on this clone: Other DNA sequences from this sample encode an identical CDR3 as well. The V and J genes are TRBV20-1 and TRBJ2-7, with D possibly being TRBD2 (6 bases). Germline loops: CDR1 DFQATT, CDR2 SNEGSKA (reference sequence). The V end lost 1 base, the J end lost 8 bases, and 9 bases lay between the germline ends. The CDR3 spans 11 residues. CDR3 in amino acids: CSARAGDQQYF. CDR3 DNA sequence: TGCAGTGCTAGAGCGGGAGATCAGCAGTACTTC.

The sample holds one count of this clone. The chain couples TRBV7-8 to TRBJ2-1; D possibly uses TRBD1 or TRBD2 (5 bases each). From germline, CDR1 is SGHVS and CDR2 FQNEAQ. The V gene lost 3 bases and the J gene lost 9 bases, with 12 bases spanning the gap. This CDR3 is 13 amino acids long. This chain's CDR3 is CASSFVRGVEQFF. In nucleotides, the CDR3 is TGTGCCAGCAGCTTCGTTCGAGGGGTTGAGCAGTTCTTC. Variable domain in full (rest from reference TRBV7-8 and TRBJ2-1): GAGVSQSPRYKVAKRGQDVALRCDPISGHVSLFWYQQALGQGPEFLTYFQNEAQLDKSGLPSDRFFAERPEGSVSTLKIQRTQQEDSAVYLCASSFVRGVEQFFGPGTRLTVL.

The rearrangement links TRBV28 to TRBJ2-3; 9 bases line up with TRBD2. The ends lost 5 bases at V and 6 bases at J; junction bases unmatched: 12. Germline CDR1 is MDHEN and CDR2 is SYDVKM. This CDR3 comprises 16 residues. CDR3: CASSPYSGRNKDTQYF. In DNA, the CDR3 is TGTGCCAGCAGTCCCTATAGCGGGAGAAATAAGGATACGCAGTATTTT.

In this sample, this clone turned up once. This rearrangement joins TRBV20-1 to TRBJ1-2; D remains ambiguous. CDR3 size: 10 residues. The V gene's germline CDR1 is DFQATT and CDR2 SNEGSKA (reference sequence). Trimming left V 2 bases short and J 6 bases short, with 4 bases between. DNA of the CDR3: TGCAGTGCTAGATTACATGGCTACACCTTC. It is translated as CSARLHGYTF.

This chain connects TRBV18 to TRBJ2-7; no clear D gene. The V gene's germline CDR1 is KGHSH and CDR2 LQKENI. V dropped 3 bases and J dropped 0 bases, with 12 bases sitting between them. The CDR3 spans 15 residues. CDR3 protein: CASSPSWTASYEQYF. The CDR3 DNA sequence: TGTGCCAGCTCACCTTCCTGGACGGCCTCCTACGAGCAGTACTTC.

This clone was detected ten times or more. This rearrangement joins TRBV5-4 to TRBJ2-6; no definite D call. Deletions cut 0 bases from V and 0 bases from J, with 4 bases between. This CDR3 region has 15 residues. Germline CDR1 reads SGHNT; CDR2 reads YYREEE (reference sequence). The CDR3 reads CASSLVGSGANVLTF. The CDR3 DNA follows: TGTGCCAGCAGCTTGGTAGGCTCTGGGGCCAACGTCCTGACTTTC.

This clone was observed at least ten times. This chain uses TRBV5-6 with TRBJ1-4; TRBD1 might be the D (5 bases). The CDR3 is 14 amino acids. Germline assignment: CDR1 SGHDT and CDR2 YYEEEE. V lost 1 base and J 10 bases, leaving 14 bases between the germline ends. For the CDR3, the DNA is TGTGCCAGCAGCTTGAGGCAGGGTCGGGGAAAACTGTTTTTT. This encodes CASSLRQGRGKLFF.

The chain is built from TRBV11-3 and TRBJ2-2, with 7 bases that match TRBD1. CDR3 length equals 14 residues. V trimming: 1 base; J trimming: 8 bases; junction bases outside the gene matches: 4. Germline CDR1 is SGHNT and CDR2 is YENEEA. CDR3 sequence reads: CASSLGQGHGELFF. The CDR3 coding sequence is TGTGCCAGCAGCTTAGGACAGGGTCATGGGGAGCTGTTTTTT.

The chain carries TRBV15 and TRBJ1-5; TRBD1 is a possible D gene (5 bases). In germline, CDR1 is LNHNV, CDR2 YYDKDF (reference sequence). The CDR3 loop spans 18 amino acids. With 5 bases removed from V and 5 bases from J, the gap between germline ends came to 25 bases. CDR3 nucleotide sequence: TGTGCCACCAGCTACCCCCCGCGGCGGGGGAGGGGTGATCAGCCCCAGCATTTT. It translates to CATSYPPRRGRGDQPQHF.

The gene calls are TRBV5-6 and TRBJ2-7, with 7 bases that match TRBD2. Per the germline V gene, CDR1 is SGHDT and CDR2 is YYEEEE. V trimming: 7 bases; J trimming: 2 bases; junction bases outside the gene matches: 9. The CDR3 runs to 14 residues. The CDR3 loop reads CASPGGGLTYEQYF. CDR3 nucleotide sequence: TGTGCCAGCCCAGGCGGGGGACTTACCTACGAGCAGTACTTC.

The chain has TRBV6-5 and TRBJ2-7; 8 bases line up with TRBD2. Germline lookup yields CDR1 MNHEY and CDR2 SVGAGI. V dropped 0 bases and J dropped 6; count of bases not matched to a gene: 10. This CDR3 comprises 16 residues. The DNA of the CDR3 is TGTGCCAGCAGTTACTCAGGGGTCGGGACTAGAGCCGAGCAGTACTTC. Its protein is CASSYSGVGTRAEQYF.

This clone was found many times. The same CDR3 can be traced to other DNA sequences in this sample. This chain links TRBV25-1 with TRBJ2-5; D is possibly TRBD1 (5 bases). With 5 bases removed from V and 2 bases from J, the gap between germline ends came to 6 bases. Germline V gene lookup returns CDR1 MGHDK and CDR2 SYGVNS. This CDR3 comprises 12 residues. CDR3 bases: TGTGCCAGCAGTCAGGGTCAAGAGACCCAGTACTTC. It specifies CASSQGQETQYF.

V and J are TRBV5-1 and TRBJ2-1; tentative D call: TRBD2 (6 bases). Looked up from germline, CDR1 is SGHRS and CDR2 is YFSETQ. The germline V and J ends were trimmed by 4 bases and 7 bases, with 15 bases remaining between them. CDR3 length: 14 residues. The CDR3 is CASSVTGDGNEQFF. The CDR3 bases are TGCGCCAGCAGCGTTACGGGGGATGGGAATGAGCAGTTCTTC.

The genes are TRBV11-1 and TRBJ1-1; D gene uncertain. CDR1 SGHAT and CDR2 FQDESV come from the germline V gene (reference sequence). Trimming stripped 4 bases from V and 8 bases from J, with 17 bases between. The CDR3 is 14 residues long. As DNA, the CDR3 is TGTGCCAGCAGCTCCACTAGGACCCGACGGGAAGCTTTCTTT. This encodes CASSSTRTRREAFF.

V gene TRBV4-2 combines with J gene TRBJ1-4; D unclear. V dropped 0 bases and J dropped 4 bases, with 0 bases sitting between them. Germline values: CDR1 LGHNA, CDR2 YNFKEQ. The CDR3 length is 12 residues. This CDR3 is CASSQDNEKLFF. In DNA form, the CDR3 reads TGTGCCAGCAGCCAAGATAATGAAAAACTGTTTTTT.

This clone has at least ten counts. V gene TRBV4-3 combines with J gene TRBJ2-1, with a tentative D call TRBD1 (5 bases). CDR1 LGHNA and CDR2 YSLEER come from the germline V gene. Deletions cut 5 bases from V and 9 bases from J, with 11 bases between. This CDR3 is 12 amino acids long. DNA of the CDR3: TGCGCCAGCAGCTCACAGGCGACTGAGCAGTTCTTC. Its translation: CASSSQATEQFF.

This sequence joins TRBV7-2 and TRBJ1-1; perhaps TRBD1 as D (6 bases). The germline V gene encodes CDR1 SGHTA and CDR2 FQGNSA. Trimming took off 5 bases at V and 5 bases at J, with 12 bases between the two ends. The CDR3 loop spans 13 amino acids. The CDR3 bases are TGTGCCAGCAGCCCTACAGGGCGAACTGAAGCTTTCTTT. Protein: CASSPTGRTEAFF.

This rearrangement joins TRBV5-4 to TRBJ2-3, with 13 bases fitting TRBD2. Trimming at V came to 4 bases and at J to 4 bases, leaving 3 bases not matched to a gene. This CDR3 has 15 residues. CDR1 SGHNT and CDR2 YYREEE come from the germline V gene (reference sequence). CDR3 amino acids: CASSTGTSGADTQYF. CDR3 DNA: TGTGCCAGCAGCACCGGGACTAGCGGGGCAGATACGCAGTATTTT.

The CDR3 nucleotides read TGTGCCAGTAGCAATCCGGGGCACCTCTCAGATACGCAGTATTTT. Its translation: CASSNPGHLSDTQYF. The rearrangement joins TRBV19 to TRBJ2-3; either TRBD1 or TRBD2 may supply D (5 bases each). CDR3 length equals 15 residues. Germline assignment: CDR1 LNHDA and CDR2 SQIVND (reference sequence). The V end was cut by 6 bases, the J end by 4 bases, with 17 bases between.

The chain carries TRBV28 and TRBJ1-2, with TRBD1 matching over 10 bases. Losses at the gene ends were 5 bases for V and 4 bases for J; bases not matched to a gene: 7. The CDR3 length is 15 residues. Germline CDR1 MDHEN, CDR2 SYDVKM. The CDR3 spells CASSPTGGLPYGYTF. CDR3 sequence (DNA): TGTGCCAGCAGTCCGACAGGGGGCCTTCCCTATGGCTACACCTTC.

With respect to this clone: Other DNA sequences in the sample encode the same CDR3. The chain employs TRBV20-1 and TRBJ2-5; D is unclear. Germline V gene sequence: CDR1 DFQATT, CDR2 SNEGSKA (reference sequence). CDR3 length equals 11 residues. The V and J ends lost 3 bases and 5 bases respectively, with 7 bases between them. Here the CDR3 reads CSASPSETQYF. The CDR3 DNA follows: TGCAGTGCTAGCCCCTCGGAGACCCAGTACTTC.

The chain recombines TRBV27 with TRBJ2-1; 9 bases map to TRBD2. The CDR3 length is 15 residues. Germline V gene data show CDR1 as MNHEY and CDR2 as SMNVEV (reference sequence). J was trimmed by 5 bases and V by 7 bases; bases with no gene match: 9. The DNA for the CDR3 is TGTGCCAGCAAAAAATGGTCTAGCGGGAACAATGAGCAGTTCTTC. This codes for CASKKWSSGNNEQFF.

The chain uses TRBV27 and TRBJ2-6; no definite D call. V lost 4 bases and J lost 2, with 9 bases in between. CDR1 is MNHEY and CDR2 is SMNVEV in the germline V gene (reference sequence). The CDR3 consists of 15 residues. The CDR3 region is CASSSFGPGANVLTF. CDR3 coding DNA: TGTGCCAGCAGTTCCTTCGGACCTGGGGCCAACGTCCTGACTTTC. Supplemented by reference TRBV27 and TRBJ2-6, the full variable domain reads EAQVTQNPRYLITVTGKKLTVTCSQNMNHEYMSWYRQDPGLGLRQIYYSMNVEVTDKGDVPEGYKVSRKEKRNFPLILESPSPNQTSLYFCASSSFGPGANVLTFGAGSRLTVL.

The genes are TRBV5-4 and TRBJ2-3; TRBD2 matches 9 bases. There are 15 residues in the CDR3. With V trimmed by 0 bases and J by 8 bases, 7 bases remained unmatched. CDR1 and CDR2 from the germline V gene are SGHNT and YYREEE (reference sequence). The CDR3 coding sequence is TGTGCCAGCAGCTTGGTGCGGGAGGGCCAGGGTACGCAGTATTTT. Its protein is CASSLVREGQGTQYF.